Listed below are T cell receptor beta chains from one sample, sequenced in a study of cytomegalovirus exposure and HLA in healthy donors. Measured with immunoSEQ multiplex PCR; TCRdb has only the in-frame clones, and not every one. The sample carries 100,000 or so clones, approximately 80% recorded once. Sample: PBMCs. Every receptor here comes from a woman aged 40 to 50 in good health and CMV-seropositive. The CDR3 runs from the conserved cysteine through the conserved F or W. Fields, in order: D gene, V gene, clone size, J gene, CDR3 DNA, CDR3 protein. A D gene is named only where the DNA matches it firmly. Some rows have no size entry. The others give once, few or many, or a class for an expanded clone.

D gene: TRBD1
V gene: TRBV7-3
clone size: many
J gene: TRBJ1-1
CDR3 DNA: TGTGCCAGCAGCTTAATTGGGACAGGGGGCTCTGAAGCTTTCTTT
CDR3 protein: CASSLIGTGGSEAFF

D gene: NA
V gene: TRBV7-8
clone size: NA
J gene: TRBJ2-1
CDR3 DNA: TGTGCCAGCAGCCCTTGGAGTGAGCTCCGCAATGAGCAGTTCTTC
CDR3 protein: CASSPWSELRNEQFF

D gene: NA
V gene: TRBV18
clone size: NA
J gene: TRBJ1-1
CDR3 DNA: TGTGCCAGCTCACCACTGGGGGGGAACACTGAAGCTTTCTTT
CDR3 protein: CASSPLGGNTEAFF

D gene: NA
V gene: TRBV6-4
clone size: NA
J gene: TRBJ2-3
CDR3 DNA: TGTGCCAGCAGTGACTCTTTTCCCGCGCCGGATACGCAGTATTTT
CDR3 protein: CASSDSFPAPDTQYF

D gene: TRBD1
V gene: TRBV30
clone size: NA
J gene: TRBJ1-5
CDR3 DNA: TGTGCCTGGGATCCCGGGACAGGAGACAATCAGCCCCAGCATTTT
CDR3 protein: CAWDPGTGDNQPQHF

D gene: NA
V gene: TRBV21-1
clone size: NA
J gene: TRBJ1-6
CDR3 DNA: TGTGCCAGCAGCAAAGGGGACAGGAAATCACCCCTCCACTTT
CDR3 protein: CASSKGDRKSPLHF

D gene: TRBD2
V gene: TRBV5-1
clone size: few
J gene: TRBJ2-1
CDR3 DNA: TGCGCCAGCAGCCGCGGTGCCGGGGGGGCAAATGAGCAGTTCTTC
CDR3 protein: CASSRGAGGANEQFF

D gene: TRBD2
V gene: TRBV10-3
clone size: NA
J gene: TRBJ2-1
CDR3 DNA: TGTGCCATCAGTGAGGGACTAGCGGGGAAGTATGAGCAGTTCTTC
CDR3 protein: CAISEGLAGKYEQFF

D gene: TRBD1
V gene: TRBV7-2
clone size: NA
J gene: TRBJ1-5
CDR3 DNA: TGTGCCAGCAGCTCAGACAGGGGAGTCGTCCAGCCCCAGCATTTT
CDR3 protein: CASSSDRGVVQPQHF

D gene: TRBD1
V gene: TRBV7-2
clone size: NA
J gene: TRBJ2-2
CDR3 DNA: TGTGCCAGCAGCTGGAACAGGGGGAGAGGGGAGCTGTTTTTT
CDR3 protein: CASSWNRGRGELFF

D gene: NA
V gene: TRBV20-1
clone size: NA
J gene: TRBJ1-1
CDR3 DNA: TGCAGTGCTAGGGCGCGGACTGAAGCTTTCTTT
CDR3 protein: CSARARTEAFF

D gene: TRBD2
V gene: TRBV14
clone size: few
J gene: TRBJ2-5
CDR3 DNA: TGTGCCAGCAGCCCCTGGCGGGGGTCTAGGGAGACCCAGTACTTC
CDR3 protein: CASSPWRGSRETQYF

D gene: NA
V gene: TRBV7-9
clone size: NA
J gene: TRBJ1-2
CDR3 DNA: TGTGCCAGCAGCTTAGACGCAGTCTATGGCTACACCTTC
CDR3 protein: CASSLDAVYGYTF

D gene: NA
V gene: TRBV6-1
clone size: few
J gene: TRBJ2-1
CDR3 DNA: TGTGCCAGCAGTGAACGACAGGTTCTAGAGCAGTTCTTC
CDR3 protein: CASSERQVLEQFF

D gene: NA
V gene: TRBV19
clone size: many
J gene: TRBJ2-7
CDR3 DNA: TGTGCCAGTAGTATAGGGCCAGGGAATACCTACGAGCAGTACTTC
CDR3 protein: CASSIGPGNTYEQYF

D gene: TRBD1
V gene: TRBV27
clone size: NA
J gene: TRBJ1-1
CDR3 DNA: TGTGCCACTACGGGACAGGGGAAGGGCGGTGAAGCTTTCTTT
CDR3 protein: CATTGQGKGGEAFF